A single sample gave rise to the 2 T cell receptor beta chains below, sequenced in a study of metastatic and nonmetastatic thyroid tumors. TCRdb reassembled clones from the PCR reads with MiXCR. Here the sample spans approximately 14,000 clones, approximately 12% being singletons. All patients were untreated before thyroid surgery. Input material: blood. These receptor sequences come from a female donor with papillary thyroid cancer or a benign thyroid nodule (not recorded which). Some clones in this sample may be carry-over from other donors' samples.

This clone was counted at least ten times. V is TRBV27 and J is TRBJ2-2; D gene unclear. The V gene's germline CDR1 is MNHEY and CDR2 SMNVEV (reference sequence). The CDR3 totals 13 residues. V lost 0 bases and J lost 7, with 6 bases in between. The CDR3: CASSLSFRGELFF. The CDR3 nucleotides are TGTGCCAGCAGTTTATCGTTTCGCGGGGAGCTGTTTTTT.

This clone was observed a few times. The rearrangement uses TRBV6-4 and TRBJ1-2; 8 bases agree with TRBD1. The CDR3 length is 12 residues. Trimming took 4 bases from V and 10 from J; bases not matched to a gene: 5. Germline V CDR1 and CDR2: MRHNA, SNTAGT. CDR3 sequence reads: CASSADRAVYTF. CDR3 nucleotides: TGTGCCAGCAGTGCGGACAGGGCGGTCTACACCTTC.